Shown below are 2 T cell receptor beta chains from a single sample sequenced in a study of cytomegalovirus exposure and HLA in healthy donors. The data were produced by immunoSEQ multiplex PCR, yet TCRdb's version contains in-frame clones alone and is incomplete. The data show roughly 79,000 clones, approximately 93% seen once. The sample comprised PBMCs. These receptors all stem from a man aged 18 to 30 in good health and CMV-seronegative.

CDR3 DNA: TGTGCCAGCAGCGTAGAGACAGGGTATAACACTGAAGCTTTCTTT. Translated: CASSVETGYNTEAFF. The genes are TRBV13 and TRBJ1-1, with TRBD1 identical over 7 bases. The V and J ends lost 5 bases and 2 bases, in that order; junction bases with no gene match: 8. Germline V gene data show CDR1 as PRHDT and CDR2 as FYEKMQ (reference sequence). The CDR3 contains 15 residues. Looking up the rest from reference TRBV13 and TRBJ1-1 gives the full variable domain: AAGVIQSPRHLIKEKRETATLKCYPIPRHDTVYWYQQGPGQDPQFLISFYEKMQSDKGSIPDRFSAQQFSDYHSELNMSSLELGDSALYFCASSVETGYNTEAFFGQGTRLTVV.

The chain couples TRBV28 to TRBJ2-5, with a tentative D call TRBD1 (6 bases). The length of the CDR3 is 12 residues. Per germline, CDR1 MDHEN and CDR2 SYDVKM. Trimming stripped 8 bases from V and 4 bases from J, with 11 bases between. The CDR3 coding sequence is TGTGCCAGCTGTCAGGGGTCAGAGACCCAGTACTTC. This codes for CASCQGSETQYF.